Described below is a single TCR beta chain sequence and its context. Its antigen is not identified. The CDR3 contains 17 residues. Between the trimmed V and J ends, which lost 0 bases and 6 bases, there was a span of 15 bases. Per germline, CDR1 LNHNV and CDR2 YYDKDF (reference sequence). CDR3-region Arm-PCR and iRepertoire HTBI primers produced the TCR beta libraries. TCRdb re-analysed the multiplex PCR reads in MiXCR, keeping a single row per CDR3 protein. Among 500,000 to 700,000 distinct CDR3 sequences listed, about 32% were seen once. The source of the sample is a study of regulatory T cells in long-lasting Graves disease. Study-level findings and limits: With a small sample size, accuracy may have been reduced.

Time point specified: persistent/refractory GD, antithyroid drugs over 5 years with positive TRAb. The TCR library was made from RNA extracted from PBMCs. This receptor was taken from a female donor with Graves disease. Source: peripheral blood mononuclear cells (PBMCs), taken when the disease was refractory, from a patient treated with antithyroid drugs. The V call is TRBV15, the J call TRBJ1-6; D ambiguous. The CDR3 reads CATSRDGRGNINSPLHF. The CDR3 DNA follows: TGTGCCACCAGCAGAGATGGCCGGGGAAATATTAATTCACCCCTCCACTTT.